Below, 21 T cell receptor beta chains from the same sample are listed, as sequenced in a study of technical replicates of blood from a handful of donors. Here immunoSEQ multiplex PCR was the method, and the copy in TCRdb shows in-frame clones only, minus some. The data contain roughly 50,000 clones, 90% to 95% of them singletons. Specimen: PBMCs. These receptors came from a human donor in good health. Some clones in this sample may be carry-over from other donors' samples.

This chain connects TRBV30 to TRBJ2-5, with 12 bases identical to TRBD2. The V gene's germline CDR1 is GTSNPN and CDR2 SVGIG (reference sequence). The V segment lost 3 bases and the J segment 5 bases; nucleotides outside the gene matches: 4. This CDR3 contains 14 residues. For the CDR3, the DNA is TGTGCCTGGAGGCTAGCGGGAGGGCTTGAGACCCAGTACTTC. Translation: CAWRLAGGLETQYF.

The chain uses TRBV7-2 and TRBJ2-7; a weak D match, TRBD2 (5 bases). Trimming shortened V by 1 base and J by 2 bases, and 15 bases separated the two germline ends. The CDR3 is 16 residues long. Germline CDR1 is SGHTA and CDR2 is FQGNSA. The CDR3 here is CASSLGAGRGTYEQYF. In DNA, the CDR3 is TGTGCCAGCAGCTTAGGGGCTGGGAGAGGCACCTACGAGCAGTACTTC.

The rearrangement joins TRBV9 to TRBJ2-5; 8 bases map to TRBD2. CDR1 SGDLS and CDR2 YYNGEE come from the germline V gene. The CDR3 runs 14 residues. V lost 5 bases to trimming and J lost 1 base; unmatched junction nucleotides: 4. The CDR3 reads CASSPTSGQETQYF. CDR3 bases: TGTGCCAGCAGTCCTACTAGCGGCCAAGAGACCCAGTACTTC.

The genes are TRBV7-8 and TRBJ2-3, with D possibly matching TRBD2 (6 bases). Trimming took off 5 bases at V and 4 bases at J, with 19 bases between the two ends. The germline V gene has CDR1 SGHVS and CDR2 FQNEAQ. The CDR3 covers 16 residues. The CDR3 sequence: CASSPPWRLGADTQYF. The CDR3 DNA is TGTGCCAGCAGCCCCCCATGGAGACTAGGGGCAGATACGCAGTATTTT.

V and J are TRBV6-1 and TRBJ2-4; 9 positions agree with TRBD1. This CDR3 has 18 amino acids. The ends lost 4 bases at V and 0 bases at J; junction bases unmatched: 10. The germline gives CDR1 MNHNS, CDR2 SASEGT. The CDR3 DNA reads TGTGCCAGCAGTGGGGGCCCGGGACAGGGACTAGCCAAAAACATTCAGTACTTC. Residues: CASSGGPGQGLAKNIQYF.

The chain combines TRBV2 with TRBJ2-2, with no clear D. Germline assignment: CDR1 SNHLY and CDR2 FYNNEI. The CDR3 contains 15 residues. V was cut by 4 bases and J by 5 bases, with 14 bases left in between. The CDR3 bases are TGTGCCAGCAGTGGCGAGTCCCCGAGGACCGGGGAGCTGTTTTTT. Its protein is CASSGESPRTGELFF.

This clone has more than one count but fewer than ten. The J gene is TRBJ1-5, the V gene TRBV6-6; D uncertain. Germline CDR1 MNHNY, CDR2 SVGAGI (reference sequence). V lost 8 bases to trimming and J lost 5 bases, with 10 bases between them. This CDR3 region has 12 residues. The CDR3 bases are TGTGCCAGCGGGGAGGGTTATCAGCCCCAGCATTTT. Its translation: CASGEGYQPQHF.

This chain links TRBV6-4 with TRBJ2-3, with a weak D call TRBD1 (6 bases). CDR3 size: 14 residues. V was pared by 4 bases and J by 0 bases, with 8 bases between. Germline lookup yields CDR1 MRHNA and CDR2 SNTAGT. In DNA form, the CDR3 reads TGTGCCAGCAGTGGCACAGGGAGCACAGATACGCAGTATTTT. Encoded protein: CASSGTGSTDTQYF.

V and J are TRBV5-6 and TRBJ1-2, with a weak D call TRBD1 (5 bases). Trimming removed 1 base from V and 7 bases from J, with 11 bases in between. Germline V gives CDR1 SGHDT, CDR2 YYEEEE. This CDR3 has 13 residues. CDR3 nucleotides: TGTGCCAGCAGCTTGATGCAGGGCTCTGGCTACACCTTC. It encodes CASSLMQGSGYTF.

The V call is TRBV2, the J call TRBJ2-5; 7 positions agree with TRBD2. The V segment lost 10 bases and the J segment 3 bases; nucleotides outside the gene matches: 11. The CDR3 runs to 14 residues. In germline, CDR1 is SNHLY, CDR2 FYNNEI. For the CDR3, the DNA is TGTGCCACAAAGTCGAGGGGAGGGGAAGAGACCCAGTACTTC. Encoded protein: CATKSRGGEETQYF. The full variable domain, its missing parts supplied by reference TRBV2 and TRBJ2-5, is EPEVTQTPSHQVTQMGQEVILRCVPISNHLYFYWYRQILGQKVEFLVSFYNNEISEKSEIFDDQFSVERPDGSNFTLKIRSTKLEDSAMYFCATKSRGGEETQYFGPGTRLLVL.

This chain connects TRBV5-4 to TRBJ1-2, with D tentatively TRBD1 (6 bases). From germline, CDR1 is SGHNT and CDR2 YYREEE (reference sequence). The CDR3 sequence is 14 residues long. The V end was cut by 4 bases, the J end by 4 bases, with 14 bases between. CDR3 in amino acids: CASSVRDNSYGYTF. The CDR3 DNA follows: TGTGCCAGCAGCGTCCGGGACAATTCCTATGGCTACACCTTC.

V gene TRBV27 combines with J gene TRBJ1-1; possible D gene TRBD1, 5 bases. The CDR3 runs 12 residues. V lost 5 bases and J 12 bases, leaving 16 bases between the germline ends. In germline, CDR1 is MNHEY, CDR2 SMNVEV (reference sequence). The CDR3 region has the DNA TGTGCCAGCAGTGACAGACCCGACGGTACTTTCTTT. Its protein product is CASSDRPDGTFF.

The CDR3 spells CASSLEAGGYNEQFF. Written as DNA, the CDR3 is TGTGCCAGCAGCTTAGAGGCGGGTGGGTACAATGAGCAGTTCTTC. The chain has TRBV7-6 and TRBJ2-1, with D perhaps TRBD2 (5 bases). Trimming cost V 1 base and J 4 bases, with 11 bases left between them. The CDR3 runs to 15 residues. In germline, CDR1 is SGHVS, CDR2 FNYEAQ.

This chain connects TRBV4-3 to TRBJ1-1; possibly TRBD1 for D (6 bases). The CDR3 has 14 residues. The germline V gene encodes CDR1 LGHNA and CDR2 YSLEER. Trimming shortened V by 4 bases and J by 2 bases, and 11 bases separated the two germline ends. The DNA for the CDR3 is TGCGCCAGCAGCCCGGACAGAAGAAACACTGAAGCTTTCTTT. Its protein is CASSPDRRNTEAFF.

The CDR3 nucleotides read TGTGCCAGCTCACCCGGACAGTCTTGGGGTGGCTACACCTTC. Its translation is CASSPGQSWGGYTF. The chain employs TRBV18 and TRBJ1-2; a possible D gene is TRBD1 (6 bases). Germline V lookup: CDR1 KGHSH, CDR2 LQKENI. The CDR3 is 14 residues long. V was clipped by 3 bases and J by 7 bases, with 15 bases between them.

The CDR3, as DNA: TGTGCCAGCAGCCCCCTCCGGGAGTTGGGAGATACGCAGTATTTT. Its protein is CASSPLRELGDTQYF. The chain recombines TRBV7-8 with TRBJ2-3, with D possibly being TRBD2 (6 bases). V lost 5 bases to trimming and J lost 5 bases, with 17 bases between them. CDR3 length: 15 residues. Germline CDR1 is SGHVS and CDR2 is FQNEAQ.

The chain combines TRBV18 with TRBJ1-2; D may be TRBD1 (6 bases). This CDR3 has 18 residues. Trimming stripped 3 bases from V and 1 base from J, with 21 bases between. Germline V lookup: CDR1 KGHSH, CDR2 LQKENI. The CDR3 nucleotides are TGTGCCAGCTCACCTCGAGGGGGATTGTCGGGGTTTAACTATGGCTACACCTTC. Residues: CASSPRGGLSGFNYGYTF. Full variable domain (missing parts from reference TRBV18 and TRBJ1-2): NAGVMQNPRHLVRRRGQEARLRCSPMKGHSHVYWYRQLPEEGLKFMVYLQKENIIDESGMPKERFSAEFPKEGPSILRIQQVVRGDSAAYFCASSPRGGLSGFNYGYTFGSGTRLTVV.

The rearrangement uses TRBV9 and TRBJ1-1; TRBD1 aligns across 7 bases. Germline CDR1 is SGDLS and CDR2 is YYNGEE. This CDR3 region has 14 residues. V lost 3 bases, J lost 8 bases, and 10 bases stayed unmatched. The CDR3 DNA sequence: TGTGCCAGCAGCGAGGGACAGACTTTTAACGAAGCTTTCTTT. Residues: CASSEGQTFNEAFF.

The chain links TRBV19 to TRBJ2-1; D may be TRBD1 (5 bases). This CDR3 is 15 amino acids long. From germline, CDR1 is LNHDA and CDR2 SQIVND (reference sequence). Trimming shortened V by 3 bases and J by 0 bases, and 9 bases separated the two germline ends. For the CDR3, the DNA is TGTGCCAGTAGTATGACAGCTAGCTCCTACAATGAGCAGTTCTTC. This gives the protein CASSMTASSYNEQFF.

The CDR3 is CASSSLYRGNNQPQHF. CDR3 coding DNA: TGTGCCAGCAGCAGCCTGTACAGGGGGAACAATCAGCCCCAGCATTTT. The chain links TRBV21-1 to TRBJ1-5; TRBD1, the table's D call, lacks a check against the DNA. TRBV21-1 is annotated as a pseudogene. This CDR3 is 16 amino acids long.

The chain is built from TRBV7-9 and TRBJ2-1, with 9 nucleotides matching TRBD2. CDR1 is SEHNR, CDR2 FQNEAQ, per germline (reference sequence). V was pared by 3 bases and J by 7 bases, with 7 bases of the junction left unmatched. The CDR3 contains 15 residues. The CDR3 nucleotides read TGTGCCAGCAGCTTCTTCCCGGGACTAGCTAATGAGCAGTTCTTC. Protein product: CASSFFPGLANEQFF.